The T cell receptor (beta chain) under discussion was sequenced for a study of shared clonotypes between healthy human individuals. Study-level results: With a handful of donors compared, about 5% of naive CD4 clonotypes were shared.

Naivety among CD8 cells was defined by CD45RO negativity and positive CCR7 selection, thereby excluding terminally differentiated effector memory CD45RA+ cells. The germline V and J ends were trimmed by 1 base and 1 base, with 17 bases remaining between them. The CDR3 extends over 17 amino acids. Germline assignment: CDR1 SGHDT and CDR2 YYEEEE. To note about this clone: As yet, its antigen is unknown.

Profiling relied on immunoSEQ multiplex PCR, and the TCRdb table lists in-frame clones only, not all of them. The data contain around 2,100,000 clones, over 85% of them singletons. This chain links TRBV5-6 with TRBJ2-5; a weak D match, TRBD2 (6 bases). The TCR sequence derives from a man between 18 and 35 years old in good health. Sequencing was carried out using naive CD8+ T cells sorted from blood. The CDR3 DNA reads TGTGCCAGCAGCTTGCTCATGTCAGGCGGGGTCCAAGAGACCCAGTACTTC. Its protein is CASSLLMSGGVQETQYF.